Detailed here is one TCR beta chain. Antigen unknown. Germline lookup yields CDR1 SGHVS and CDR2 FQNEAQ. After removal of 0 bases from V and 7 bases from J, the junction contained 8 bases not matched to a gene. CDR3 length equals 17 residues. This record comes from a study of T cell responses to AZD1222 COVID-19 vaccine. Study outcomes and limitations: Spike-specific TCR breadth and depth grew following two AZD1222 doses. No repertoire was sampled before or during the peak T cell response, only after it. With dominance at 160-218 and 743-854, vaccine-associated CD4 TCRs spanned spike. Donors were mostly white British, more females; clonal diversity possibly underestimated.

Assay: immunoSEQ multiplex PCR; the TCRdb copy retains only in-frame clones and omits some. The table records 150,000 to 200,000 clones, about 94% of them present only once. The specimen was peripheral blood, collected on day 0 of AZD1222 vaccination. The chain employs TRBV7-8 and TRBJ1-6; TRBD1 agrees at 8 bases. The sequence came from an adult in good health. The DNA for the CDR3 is TGTGCCAGCAGCTTAGCGGCCAGGACAGGGCGGAATTCACCCCTCCACTTT. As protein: CASSLAARTGRNSPLHF. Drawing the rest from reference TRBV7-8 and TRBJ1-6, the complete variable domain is GAGVSQSPRYKVAKRGQDVALRCDPISGHVSLFWYQQALGQGPEFLTYFQNEAQLDKSGLPSDRFFAERPEGSVSTLKIQRTQQEDSAVYLCASSLAARTGRNSPLHFGNGTRLTVT.